A selection of T cell receptor beta chains follows, all from one sample in a study of cytomegalovirus exposure and HLA in healthy donors. Sequencing was performed with immunoSEQ multiplex PCR; in TCRdb, only in-frame clones are kept and a portion is missing. The sample includes more than 110,000 clones, 65% to 80% of them seen just once. Sample: PBMCs. The receptor source for this set is a male donor in good health and CMV-seronegative. Both conserved end residues are part of each CDR3. The D gene is left open where the match is weak. Size is omitted from some rows. Given values are once, few, many or a class for expanded clones.

>TRBV9|TRBJ2-3|TRBD2|-
CASSVVSLAGTDTQYF
TGTGCCAGCAGCGTAGTAAGCCTAGCGGGGACAGATACGCAGTATTTT
>TRBV29-1|TRBJ1-1|TRBD1|-
CSVESSRGLDTEAFF
TGCAGCGTTGAGTCTAGTAGGGGGCTGGATACTGAAGCTTTCTTT
>TRBV18|TRBJ2-7|TRBD1|-
CASSQGTEEQYF
TGTGCCAGCTCACAAGGGACAGAAGAGCAGTACTTC
>TRBV29-1|TRBJ2-5|TRBD2|-
CSVDTSVETQYF
TGCAGCGTTGATACTAGCGTGGAGACCCAGTACTTC
>TRBV18|TRBJ1-5|-|-
CASSRGNSNQPQHF
TGTGCCAGCTCAAGGGGGAATAGCAATCAGCCCCAGCATTTT
>TRBV10-2|TRBJ2-1|-|few
CASSVAAGSYNEQFF
TGCGCCAGCAGTGTAGCGGCGGGGTCCTACAATGAGCAGTTCTTC
>TRBV19|TRBJ1-2|-|-
CASKNRESYGYTF
TGTGCCAGTAAGAACAGGGAATCCTATGGCTACACCTTC
>TRBV18|TRBJ2-1|TRBD2|-
CASSPPGGGAGNEQFF
TGTGCCAGCTCACCACCGGGCGGGGGGGCCGGCAATGAGCAGTTCTTC
>TRBV9|TRBJ1-1|-|-
CASSVAARSTNTEAFF
TGTGCCAGCAGCGTTGCGGCACGTAGCACGAACACTGAAGCTTTCTTT
>TRBV4-1|TRBJ1-5|-|-
CASSQETGYNQPQHF
TGCGCCAGCAGCCAAGAAACAGGGTACAATCAGCCCCAGCATTTT
>TRBV29-1|TRBJ2-7|-|-
CSVEDRDISSYEQYF
TGCAGCGTTGAAGATCGGGATATATCTTCCTACGAGCAGTACTTC
>TRBV2|TRBJ1-1|-|-
CASHGGAFTEAFF
TGTGCCAGCCATGGGGGGGCATTCACTGAAGCTTTCTTT
>TRBV7-9|TRBJ2-7|-|-
CASSLVASSFEQYF
TGTGCCAGCAGCTTAGTGGCCAGTTCATTCGAGCAGTACTTC
>TRBV5-6|TRBJ2-5|-|-
CASSFSEETQYF
TGTGCCAGCAGCTTTTCCGAAGAGACCCAGTACTTC
>TRBV18|TRBJ1-2|TRBD1|-
CASSQRQDLPGGGYTF
TGTGCCAGCTCACAAAGACAGGACCTTCCAGGGGGTGGCTACACCTTC
>TRBV28|TRBJ2-2|-|-
CASNYYGTSNTGELFF
TGTGCCAGCAACTACTACGGGACATCGAACACCGGGGAGCTGTTTTTT
>TRBV27|TRBJ2-2|TRBD1|-
CASSRYRGHDTGELFF
TGTGCCAGCAGTCGCTACAGGGGGCACGACACCGGGGAGCTGTTTTTT
>TRBV20-1|TRBJ2-5|-|once
CSATGLETQYF
TGCAGTGCGACGGGACTAGAGACCCAGTACTTC
>TRBV27|TRBJ2-6|-|few
CASGRDSGANVLTF
TGTGCCAGCGGCAGGGATTCTGGGGCCAACGTCCTGACTTTC
>TRBV11-2|TRBJ2-3|-|-
CASSFPADRDTQYF
TGTGCCAGCAGCTTTCCAGCGGACCGTGATACGCAGTATTTT
>TRBV9|TRBJ2-7|-|-
CASSLSGSYEQYF
TGTGCCAGCAGCCTCTCGGGAAGCTACGAGCAGTACTTC
>TRBV6-5|TRBJ2-7|-|-
CASSQQGPEQYF
TGTGCCAGCAGCCAACAGGGCCCCGAGCAGTACTTC
>TRBV5-1|TRBJ1-1|TRBD1|-
CASSPQGQGNTEAFF
TGCGCCAGCAGCCCCCAAGGACAGGGGAACACTGAAGCTTTCTTT
>TRBV7-2|TRBJ2-4|TRBD2|-
CASSLEEGLRSKNIQYF
TGTGCCAGCAGCTTAGAGGAGGGACTAAGGTCCAAAAACATTCAGTACTTC
>TRBV15|TRBJ2-5|-|-
CATSRAPAKTGRGETQYF
TGTGCCACCAGCAGAGCCCCAGCGAAAACAGGGAGGGGAGAGACCCAGTACTTC
>TRBV6-1|TRBJ2-1|TRBD1|-
CASSEGQGAYNEQFF
TGTGCCAGCAGTGAAGGGCAGGGGGCCTACAATGAGCAGTTCTTC